These 25 T cell receptor beta chains share one sample of origin, sequenced in a study of molecular identifiers for immune sequencing clone quantification. Using its own MiXCR run on the PCR reads, TCRdb lists one record per CDR3 protein. The table has over 600,000 distinct CDR3 sequences, approximately 20% seen once. The sample was naive CD8+ T cells from blood, with Jurkat cell RNA spiked in. Subset noted: FACS-sorted CD8+CD4-CCR7+CD45RA+ naive T cells. All receptors derive from a human donor in good health. Some libraries in this study had Jurkat cell RNA spiked in.

Note on this clonotype: Sequence at one end of the junction differs from germline and may be a read error. The CDR3 DNA reads TGTGCCTGCAGTTACCCTATCGATGCTGGAAACACCATATATTTT. This sequence encodes CACSYPIDAGNTIYF. The gene calls are TRBV28 and TRBJ1-3, with D unresolved. Germline CDR1 reads MDHEN; CDR2 reads SYDVKM. This CDR3 is 15 amino acids long. Full variable domain (remainder filled in from reference TRBV28 and TRBJ1-3): DVKVTQSSRYLVKRTGEKVFLECVQDMDHENMFWYRQDPGLGLRLIYFSYDVKMKEKGDIPEGYSVSREKKERFSLILESASTNQTSMYLCACSYPIDAGNTIYFGEGSWLTVV.

Concerning this clonotype itself: This could be a read error, since a much larger clone is one nucleotide away. The chain recombines TRBV20-1 with TRBJ1-5; TRBD1 might be the D (6 bases). Germline CDR1 and CDR2: DFQATT and SNEGSKA (reference sequence). The length of the CDR3 is 15 residues. V shed 5 bases and J shed 0 bases, with 14 bases lying between them. The CDR3 nucleotides are TGCAGTGCTGGAGGGGGACGGTATAGCAATCAGCCCCAGCATTTT. Residues: CSAGGGRYSNQPQHF.

This clonotype appeared many times. V usage is TRBV7-2 and J usage is TRBJ2-7; TRBD1 agrees at 8 bases. V gave up 5 bases and J gave up 0 bases; unmatched junction bases: 9. Germline CDR1 SGHTA, CDR2 FQGNSA. The CDR3 sequence is 16 residues long. The CDR3 spells CASSLGQGMSSYEQYF. The CDR3 coding sequence is TGTGCCAGCAGCCTAGGACAGGGAATGAGCTCCTACGAGCAGTACTTC.

This clonotype was recorded at least ten times. The rearrangement links TRBV7-9 to TRBJ2-1, with D tentatively TRBD1 or TRBD2 (5 bases each). Germline V gene sequence: CDR1 SEHNR, CDR2 FQNEAQ (reference sequence). The CDR3 runs to 13 residues. Between the trimmed V and J ends, which lost 6 bases and 8 bases, there was a span of 14 bases. The CDR3 nucleotides are TGTGCCAGCAGACATGATGGGGGTTATGAGCAGTTCTTC. This codes for CASRHDGGYEQFF.

This clonotype was counted ten times or more. V gene TRBV7-9 combines with J gene TRBJ1-1; D is unclear. There are 11 residues in the CDR3. Germline CDR1 is SEHNR and CDR2 is FQNEAQ (reference sequence). V was pared by 7 bases and J by 5 bases, with 8 bases between. CDR3 protein: CASKAGTEAFF. In DNA, the CDR3 is TGTGCCAGCAAGGCGGGAACTGAAGCTTTCTTT.

This clonotype turned up a few times. V and J are TRBV27 and TRBJ1-5; weak D call: TRBD1 (5 bases). CDR3 length equals 16 residues. Trimming took off 0 bases at V and 6 bases at J, with 15 bases between the two ends. Looked up from germline, CDR1 is MNHEY and CDR2 is SMNVEV (reference sequence). The CDR3 loop is CASSLSGGGSSQPQHF. Written as DNA, the CDR3 is TGTGCCAGCAGTTTATCGGGTGGGGGGTCCAGTCAGCCCCAGCATTTT.

Many counts were recorded for this clonotype. This CDR3 is CASSLAKPNTGELFF. The DNA for the CDR3 is TGTGCCAGCAGCTTAGCAAAACCGAACACCGGGGAGCTGTTTTTT. V and J are TRBV7-9 and TRBJ2-2; D is unresolved. Germline values: CDR1 SEHNR, CDR2 FQNEAQ (reference sequence). V lost 0 bases, J lost 0 bases, and 5 bases lay in between. This CDR3 contains 15 residues. The full variable domain, rest sourced from reference TRBV7-9 and TRBJ2-2, is DTGVSQNPRHKITKRGQNVTFRCDPISEHNRLYWYRQTLGQGPEFLTYFQNEAQLEKSRLLSDRFSAERPKGSFSTLEIQRTEQGDSAMYLCASSLAKPNTGELFFGEGSRLTVL.

This chain uses TRBV12-5 with TRBJ2-1; D might be TRBD2 (6 bases). There are 15 residues in the CDR3. V was pared by 5 bases and J by 9 bases, with 20 bases between. The V gene's germline CDR1 is LGHNT and CDR2 FRNRAP. The CDR3 DNA reads TGTGCTAGTGGTCTGTGGGGGGTGCAGTTGGGTGAGCAGTTCTTC. Its translation is CASGLWGVQLGEQFF.

This clonotype was detected many times. This sequence joins TRBV5-1 and TRBJ2-4; 7 bases are a match to TRBD1. The CDR3 is 15 amino acids. V lost 0 bases, J lost 5 bases, and 5 bases stayed unmatched. CDR1 is SGHRS and CDR2 is YFSETQ in the germline V gene. The CDR3 nucleotides are TGCGCCAGCAGCTTGGTGTCAGGGGGAGAAAACATTCAGTACTTC. This codes for CASSLVSGGENIQYF.

This clonotype showed up many times. V is TRBV20-1 and J is TRBJ2-7; the D gene is possibly TRBD2 (5 bases). V lost 0 bases and J lost 0, with 12 bases in between. The germline gives CDR1 DFQATT, CDR2 SNEGSKA (reference sequence). The CDR3 loop spans 15 amino acids. CDR3 in DNA: TGCAGTGCTAGAGACCGGGGAACCAGCTCCTACGAGCAGTACTTC. It codes for CSARDRGTSSYEQYF.

In its sample, this clonotype was seen many times. V and J are TRBV11-3 and TRBJ1-5; 7 nucleotides agree with TRBD1. Germline V CDR1 and CDR2: SGHNT, YENEEA. Germline trimming cut 2 bases from V and 4 bases from J; bases unmatched to any gene: 5. CDR3 size: 15 residues. The DNA of the CDR3 is TGTGCCAGCAGCTTACTCGGGACAGATAATCAGCCCCAGCATTTT. Protein: CASSLLGTDNQPQHF.

Points on this clonotype: A much larger clone differs from this one at a single base, so this may be a read error. J is TRBJ1-1 and V is TRBV4-1; 11 bases align to TRBD1. Germline V gene data show CDR1 as MGHRA and CDR2 as YSYEKL. With V trimmed by 8 bases and J by 11 bases, 16 bases remained unmatched. The CDR3 runs to 15 residues. For the CDR3, the DNA is TGCGCCAGCGGCCCCTATCCCGGGACAGGGGGTTTCGCTTTCTTT. Encoded protein: CASGPYPGTGGFAFF.

This clonotype was seen repeatedly, ten times or more. The gene calls are TRBV9 and TRBJ1-1; D gene unclear. V was pared by 0 bases and J by 1 base, with 7 bases between. The germline CDR1 and CDR2 sequences are SGDLS and YYNGEE. CDR3 length equals 14 residues. This chain's CDR3 is CASSVGTANTEAFF. CDR3 coding DNA: TGTGCCAGCAGCGTAGGCACAGCGAACACTGAAGCTTTCTTT. Full variable domain (remainder filled in from reference TRBV9 and TRBJ1-1): DSGVTQTPKHLITATGQRVTLRCSPRSGDLSVYWYQQSLDQGLQFLIQYYNGEERAKGNILERFSAQQFPDLHSELNLSSLELGDSALYFCASSVGTANTEAFFGQGTRLTVV.

A word on this clonotype: The final CDR3 position lacks the conserved phenylalanine or tryptophan, pointing to a likely read error. The chain has TRBV20-1 and TRBJ2-3; 7 bases match TRBD1. Germline loops: CDR1 DFQATT, CDR2 SNEGSKA (reference sequence). The length of the CDR3 is 14 residues. Trimming cost V 8 bases and J 2 bases; bases outside gene matches: 10. The CDR3 spells CSSDWTGDTDTQYS. The CDR3 nucleotides are TGCAGTTCTGATTGGACAGGAGACACAGATACGCAGTATTCT.

This clonotype was detected many times. The chain recombines TRBV21-1 with TRBJ1-1. TRBV21-1 is a listed pseudogene. The CDR3 is made up of 15 amino acids. CDR3 region: CASSPTYAVGTEAFF. The CDR3 DNA follows: TGTGCCAGCAGCCCTACGTACGCTGTTGGCACTGAAGCTTTCTTT.

The chain uses TRBV2 and TRBJ1-3; 7 bases match TRBD1. This CDR3 spans 16 amino acids. CDR1 SNHLY and CDR2 FYNNEI come from the germline V gene. V was pared by 5 bases and J by 0 bases, with 7 bases of the junction left unmatched. Written as DNA, the CDR3 is TGTGCCAGCAGTTGGGACAGCAGTCGCTCTGGAAACACCATATATTTT. Protein: CASSWDSSRSGNTIYF.

The gene calls are TRBV3-2 and TRBJ1-5; the table calls TRBD1, which could not be checked here. TRBV3-2 is a recognized pseudogene. CDR3 length: 13 amino acids. As DNA, the CDR3 is TGTGCGACTAAACAGGGCTCAGGTCAGCCCCAGCATTTT. Its protein product is CATKQGSGQPQHF.

This clonotype was picked up many times. The DNA for the CDR3 is TGCAGTGCTAGAGCTGAAACTAGCGGAAACGACAATGAGCAGTTCTTC. Its protein product is CSARAETSGNDNEQFF. The rearrangement uses TRBV20-1 and TRBJ2-1; 8 bases line up with TRBD2. The germline gives CDR1 DFQATT, CDR2 SNEGSKA (reference sequence). V was pared by 1 base and J by 5 bases, with 10 bases of the junction left unmatched. The CDR3 extends over 16 amino acids.

This clonotype was counted many times. The chain combines TRBV10-3 with TRBJ1-2, with D possibly TRBD1 on 6 matching bases. The V end lost 7 bases, the J end lost 4 bases, and 13 bases lay between the germline ends. The CDR3 has 13 amino acids. Germline CDR1 and CDR2: ENHRY and SYGVKD. The CDR3: CAIKAGQIYGYTF. CDR3 DNA sequence: TGTGCCATCAAGGCCGGACAGATCTATGGCTACACCTTC.

For this clonotype: One base away lies a much larger clone, so this may be a sequencing read error. The genes are TRBV20-1 and TRBJ2-7, with 7 positions matching TRBD2. Germline-derived CDR1 and CDR2 are DFQATT and SNEGSKA (reference sequence). The CDR3 length is 14 residues. The CDR3, as DNA: TGCAGTGCTAGACCTGTGGGCGCGGGGGACGAGCAGTGCTTC. Residues: CSARPVGAGDEQCF.

This clonotype was counted at least ten times. V gene TRBV20-1 combines with J gene TRBJ2-7; the D gene is possibly TRBD2 (6 bases). Deletions cut 6 bases from V and 3 bases from J, with 18 bases between. This CDR3 has 14 amino acids. The germline V gene has CDR1 DFQATT and CDR2 SNEGSKA (reference sequence). CDR3 in DNA: TGCAGTGCCAAACCACGGGACTGGAACTACGAGCAGTACTTC. The encoded protein is CSAKPRDWNYEQYF.

As regards this clonotype: One end of the junction is discordant with germline, which a read error may explain. The chain employs TRBV7-9 and TRBJ2-2; D might be TRBD2 (6 bases). CDR3 size: 13 residues. Germline lookup yields CDR1 SEHNR and CDR2 FQNEAQ (reference sequence). CDR3 amino acids: CASSSMGTGGLFF. CDR3 sequence (DNA): TGTGCCAGCAGCTCCATGGGGACCGGGGGGCTGTTTTTT.

A remark on this clonotype: A much larger clone sits a single nucleotide away, making a read error possible. The chain couples TRBV6-2 or TRBV6-3 to TRBJ2-3; D uncertain. The germline V and J ends were trimmed by 5 bases and 1 base, with 16 bases remaining between them. The CDR3 runs to 16 residues. The germline gives CDR1 MNHEY, CDR2 SVGEGT. CDR3 sequence (DNA): TGTGCCAGCAGTGGTGAGACAAAAAGTGGCACAGATACGCAGTATTTT. Protein sequence: CASSGETKSGTDTQYF.

This clonotype was detected ten times or more. V gene TRBV2 combines with J gene TRBJ1-1; D is uncertain. The V end lost 9 bases, the J end lost 1 base, and 18 bases lay between the germline ends. CDR1 SNHLY and CDR2 FYNNEI come from the germline V gene. This CDR3 is 15 amino acids long. CDR3 sequence (DNA): TGTGCCAGAAGGAAGTCCGTAGAGGAGAACACTGAAGCTTTCTTT. As protein: CARRKSVEENTEAFF.

Points on this clonotype: This could be a read error, since a much larger clone is one nucleotide away. The chain couples TRBV9 to TRBJ1-5; no clear D. The germline V gene has CDR1 SGDLS and CDR2 YYNGEE. The CDR3 loop spans 15 amino acids. V was trimmed by 0 bases and J by 5 bases, leaving 12 bases between them. CDR3 sequence: CASSVDHGKDQPQHF. The CDR3 nucleotides read TGTGCCAGCAGCGTAGATCATGGGAAGGATCAGCCCCAGCATTTT.